This is a list of T cell receptor beta chains from one sample in a study of T cell changes during pregnancy in multiple sclerosis. Measured with immunoSEQ multiplex PCR; TCRdb has only the in-frame clones, and not every one. The sample comprises 69,000 or so clones, roughly 93% of which are singletons, and more than 1.3% rests with the top ten. Sequenced here: peripheral blood, sampled in the third trimester of pregnancy. The receptors stem from a female donor with multiple sclerosis, enrolled in a pregnancy study. Both conserved end residues are part of each CDR3. D genes are given only for firm matches. The size field is filled for only some rows; it gives once, few, many or a size class.

TRBV19	.	once	TRBJ2-1	TGTGCCAGTAGTACACGACTAGCCTACAATGAGCAGTTCTTC	CASSTRLAYNEQFF
TRBV9	.	.	TRBJ2-7	TGTGCCAGCAGCGGGCACAGGGAAGGTGGCTACGAGCAGTACTTC	CASSGHREGGYEQYF
TRBV9	.	.	TRBJ2-1	TGTGCCAGCAGCGCGATCGGGACTTCCGATGAGCAGTTCTTC	CASSAIGTSDEQFF
TRBV5-4	TRBD1	.	TRBJ1-6	TGTGCCAGCAGCTTGGGGCCGGACAGGGTCAATTCACCCCTCCACTTT	CASSLGPDRVNSPLHF
TRBV5-1	.	.	TRBJ2-5	TGCGCCAGCAGCTTTCAGGGGGAGACCCAGTACTTC	CASSFQGETQYF
TRBV4-3	TRBD1	.	TRBJ1-2	TGCGCCAGCAGCCAAGCACAGGGGAACTATGGCTACACCTTC	CASSQAQGNYGYTF
TRBV30	.	.	TRBJ2-5	TGTGCCTGGAGTGTAACTAGCCAAGAGACCCAGTACTTC	CAWSVTSQETQYF
TRBV10-3	TRBD2	.	TRBJ2-2	TGTGCCATCAGTAGAAGCGGGGGGGACACCGGGGAGCTGTTTTTT	CAISRSGGDTGELFF
TRBV5-6	.	once	TRBJ2-3	TGTGCCAGCAGCTTCCCCCCTAGCACAGATACGCAGTATTTT	CASSFPPSTDTQYF
TRBV30	.	few	TRBJ1-1	TGTGCCTGGAGTGTACTAAGGGGCACTGAAGCTTTCTTT	CAWSVLRGTEAFF
TRBV5-1	TRBD1	few	TRBJ1-1	TGCGCCAGCAGCCCTGACAGGGGGCTTGAAGCTTTCTTT	CASSPDRGLEAFF
TRBV15	TRBD1	.	TRBJ2-7	TGTGCCACCAGCAGATCCGGGACAGGGGACTACGAGCAGTACTTC	CATSRSGTGDYEQYF
TRBV6-4	.	.	TRBJ1-2	TGTGCCAGCAGTGAATCAGTCCGGCAGGGTTATAGTTTGGATGGCTACACCTTC	CASSESVRQGYSLDGYTF
TRBV5-6	TRBD2	.	TRBJ2-3	TGTGCCAGCAGCTTGGGTGGTAGCGGGGGGTCTAGTACGCAGTATTTT	CASSLGGSGGSSTQYF
TRBV9	.	.	TRBJ2-5	TGTGCCAGCAGCGTAGGTACAGGCGAGACCCAGTACTTC	CASSVGTGETQYF